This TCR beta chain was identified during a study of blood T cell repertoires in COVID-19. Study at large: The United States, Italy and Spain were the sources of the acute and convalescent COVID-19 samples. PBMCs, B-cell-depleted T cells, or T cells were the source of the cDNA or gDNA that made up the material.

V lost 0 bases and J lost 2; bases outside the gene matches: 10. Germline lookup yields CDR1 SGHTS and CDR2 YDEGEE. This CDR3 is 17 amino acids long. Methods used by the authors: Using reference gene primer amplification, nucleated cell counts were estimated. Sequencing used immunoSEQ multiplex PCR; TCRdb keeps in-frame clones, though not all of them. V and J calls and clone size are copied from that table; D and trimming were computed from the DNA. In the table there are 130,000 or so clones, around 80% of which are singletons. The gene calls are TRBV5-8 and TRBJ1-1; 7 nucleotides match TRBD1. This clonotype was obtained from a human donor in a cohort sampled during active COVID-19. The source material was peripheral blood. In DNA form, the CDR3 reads TGTGCCAGCAGCTTGGGTAGGGGGCCAGGGTTAAACACTGAAGCTTTCTTT. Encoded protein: CASSLGRGPGLNTEAFF.